This T cell receptor beta chain was sequenced for a study of T cell responses to AZD1222 COVID-19 vaccine. Germline values: CDR1 MGHRA, CDR2 YSYEKL. The V segment lost 4 bases and the J segment 6 bases; nucleotides outside the gene matches: 6. The CDR3 has 15 residues. The method was immunoSEQ multiplex PCR; TCRdb's version includes in-frame clones alone and lacks a portion of them. Of roughly 120,000 clones listed, 86% are singletons. J is TRBJ2-1 and V is TRBV4-1; 10 bases are shared with TRBD2. The sequence was collected from an adult in good health. The material sequenced was peripheral blood, taken on day 0 of AZD1222 vaccination. The CDR3 DNA sequence: TGCGCCAGCAGCCTTGAGCGGGGGGGCGGCAATGAGCAGTTCTTC. Protein product: CASSLERGGGNEQFF.